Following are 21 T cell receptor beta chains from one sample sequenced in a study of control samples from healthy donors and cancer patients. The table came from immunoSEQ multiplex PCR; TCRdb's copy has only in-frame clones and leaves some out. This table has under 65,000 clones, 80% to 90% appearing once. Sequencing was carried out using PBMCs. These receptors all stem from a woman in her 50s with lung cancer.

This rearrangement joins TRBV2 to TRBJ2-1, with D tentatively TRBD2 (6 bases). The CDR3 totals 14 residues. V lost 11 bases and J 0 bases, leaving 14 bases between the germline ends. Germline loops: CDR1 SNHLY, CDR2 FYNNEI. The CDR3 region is CAGGLTSSYNEQFF. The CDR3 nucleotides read TGTGCCGGGGGACTTACGAGCTCCTACAATGAGCAGTTCTTC.

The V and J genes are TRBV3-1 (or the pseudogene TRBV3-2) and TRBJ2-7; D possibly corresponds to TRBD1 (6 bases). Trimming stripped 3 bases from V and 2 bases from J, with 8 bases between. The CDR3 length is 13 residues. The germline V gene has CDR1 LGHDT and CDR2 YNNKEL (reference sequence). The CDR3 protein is CASSHRDTYEQYF. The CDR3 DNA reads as TGTGCCAGCAGCCACAGGGACACCTACGAGCAGTACTTC.

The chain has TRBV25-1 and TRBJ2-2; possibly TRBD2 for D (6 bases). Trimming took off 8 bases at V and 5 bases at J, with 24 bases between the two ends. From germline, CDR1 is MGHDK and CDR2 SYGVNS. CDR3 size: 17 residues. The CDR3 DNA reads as TGTGCCAGCGCAGAGACCCGGGGCGGCGCGGGAACCGGGGAGCTGTTTTTT. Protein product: CASAETRGGAGTGELFF.

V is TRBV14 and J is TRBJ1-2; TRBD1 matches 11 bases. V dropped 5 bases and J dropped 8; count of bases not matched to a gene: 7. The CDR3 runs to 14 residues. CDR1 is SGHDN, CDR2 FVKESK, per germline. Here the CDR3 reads CASSVGQGAWGYTF. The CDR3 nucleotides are TGTGCCAGCAGCGTTGGACAGGGGGCTTGGGGCTACACCTTC.

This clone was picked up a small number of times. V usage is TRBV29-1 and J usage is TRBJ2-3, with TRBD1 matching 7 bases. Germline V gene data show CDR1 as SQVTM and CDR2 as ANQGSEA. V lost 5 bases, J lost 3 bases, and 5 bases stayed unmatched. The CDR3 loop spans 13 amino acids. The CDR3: CSVYRGWTDTQYF. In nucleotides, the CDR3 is TGCAGCGTTTACAGGGGATGGACAGATACGCAGTATTTT.

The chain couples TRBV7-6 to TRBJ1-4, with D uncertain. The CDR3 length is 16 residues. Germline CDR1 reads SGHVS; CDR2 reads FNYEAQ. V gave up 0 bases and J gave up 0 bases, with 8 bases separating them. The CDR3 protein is CASSLAAPATNEKLFF. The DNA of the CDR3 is TGTGCCAGCAGCTTAGCGGCCCCGGCAACTAATGAAAAACTGTTTTTT.

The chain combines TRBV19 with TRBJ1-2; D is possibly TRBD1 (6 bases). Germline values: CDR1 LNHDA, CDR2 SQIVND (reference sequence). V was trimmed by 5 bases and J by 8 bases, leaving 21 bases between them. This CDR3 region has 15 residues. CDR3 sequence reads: CASSLYHSTGYGYTF. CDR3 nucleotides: TGTGCCAGTAGTCTATATCACTCGACAGGATACGGCTACACCTTC.

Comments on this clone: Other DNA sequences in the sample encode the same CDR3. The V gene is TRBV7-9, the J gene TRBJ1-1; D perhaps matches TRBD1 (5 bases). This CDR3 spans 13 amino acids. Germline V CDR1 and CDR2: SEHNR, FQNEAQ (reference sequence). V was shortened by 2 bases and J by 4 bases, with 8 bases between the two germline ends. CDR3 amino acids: CASSLQGSTEAFF. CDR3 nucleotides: TGTGCCAGCAGCTTACAGGGATCCACTGAAGCTTTCTTT.

CDR3 in DNA: TGTGCCACCAGTCTACCGGGACAGGGATTAAATGAGCAGTTCTTC. Protein product: CATSLPGQGLNEQFF. The V gene is TRBV24-1, the J gene TRBJ2-1; 9 nucleotides line up with TRBD1. Looked up from germline, CDR1 is KGHDR and CDR2 is SFDVKD. V shed 6 bases, J shed 7 bases, and the junction held 9 bases outside the gene matches. The CDR3 is 15 amino acids.

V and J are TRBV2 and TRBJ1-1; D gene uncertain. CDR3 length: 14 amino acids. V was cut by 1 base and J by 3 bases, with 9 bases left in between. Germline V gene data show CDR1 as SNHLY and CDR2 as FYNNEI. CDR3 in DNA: TGTGCCAGCAGTGAAGAGGACGGTTACACTGAAGCTTTCTTT. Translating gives CASSEEDGYTEAFF.

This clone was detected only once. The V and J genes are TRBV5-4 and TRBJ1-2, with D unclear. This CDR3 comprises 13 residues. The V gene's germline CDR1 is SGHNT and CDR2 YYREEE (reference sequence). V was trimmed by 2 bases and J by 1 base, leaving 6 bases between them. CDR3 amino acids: CASSFEDNYGYTF. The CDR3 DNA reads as TGTGCCAGCAGCTTCGAGGATAACTATGGCTACACCTTC. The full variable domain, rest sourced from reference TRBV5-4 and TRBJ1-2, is ETGVTQSPTHLIKTRGQQVTLRCSSQSGHNTVSWYQQALGQGPQFIFQYYREEENGRGNFPPRFSGLQFPNYSSELNVNALELDDSALYLCASSFEDNYGYTFGSGTRLTVV.

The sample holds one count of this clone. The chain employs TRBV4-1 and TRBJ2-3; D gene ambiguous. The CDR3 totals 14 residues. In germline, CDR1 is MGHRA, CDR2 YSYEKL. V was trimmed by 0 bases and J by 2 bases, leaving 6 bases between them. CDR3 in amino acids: CASSQESYTDTQYF. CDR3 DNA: TGCGCCAGCAGCCAAGAATCCTACACAGATACGCAGTATTTT.

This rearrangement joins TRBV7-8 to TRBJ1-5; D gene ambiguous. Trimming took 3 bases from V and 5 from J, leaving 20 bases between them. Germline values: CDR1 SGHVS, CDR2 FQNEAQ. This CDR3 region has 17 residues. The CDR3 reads CASSFGPFPVKDQPQHF. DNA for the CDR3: TGTGCCAGCAGCTTCGGTCCGTTTCCCGTTAAGGATCAGCCCCAGCATTTT.

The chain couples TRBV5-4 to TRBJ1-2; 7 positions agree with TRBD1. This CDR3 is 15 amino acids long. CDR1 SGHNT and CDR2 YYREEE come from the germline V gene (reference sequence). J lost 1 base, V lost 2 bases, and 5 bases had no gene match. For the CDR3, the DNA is TGTGCCAGCAGCTTAGACAGGGCCGGTAACTATGGCTACACCTTC. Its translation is CASSLDRAGNYGYTF. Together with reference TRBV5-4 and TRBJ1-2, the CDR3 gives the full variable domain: ETGVTQSPTHLIKTRGQQVTLRCSSQSGHNTVSWYQQALGQGPQFIFQYYREEENGRGNFPPRFSGLQFPNYSSELNVNALELDDSALYLCASSLDRAGNYGYTFGSGTRLTVV.

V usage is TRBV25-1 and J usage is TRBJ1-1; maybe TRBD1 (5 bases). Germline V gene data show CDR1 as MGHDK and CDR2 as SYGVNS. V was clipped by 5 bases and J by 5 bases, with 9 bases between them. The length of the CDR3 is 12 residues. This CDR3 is CASSRGVTEAFF. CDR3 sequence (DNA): TGTGCCAGCAGTAGGGGAGTGACTGAAGCTTTCTTT.

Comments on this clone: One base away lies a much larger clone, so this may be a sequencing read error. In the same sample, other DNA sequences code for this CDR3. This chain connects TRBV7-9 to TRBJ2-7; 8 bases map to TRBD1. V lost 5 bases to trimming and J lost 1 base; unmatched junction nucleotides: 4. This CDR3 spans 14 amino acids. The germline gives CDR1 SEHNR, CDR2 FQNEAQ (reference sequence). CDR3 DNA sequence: TGTGCCAGCAGCCCTACAGGGGGGTCCTACGAGCAGTACTTC. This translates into CASSPTGGSYEQYF.

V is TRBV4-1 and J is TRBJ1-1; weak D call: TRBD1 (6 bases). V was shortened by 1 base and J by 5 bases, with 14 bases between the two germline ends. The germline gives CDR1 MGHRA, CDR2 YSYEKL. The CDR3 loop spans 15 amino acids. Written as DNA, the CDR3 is TGCGCCAGCAGCCAAGTTCCACAGGGTGGGACTGAAGCTTTCTTT. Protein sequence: CASSQVPQGGTEAFF.

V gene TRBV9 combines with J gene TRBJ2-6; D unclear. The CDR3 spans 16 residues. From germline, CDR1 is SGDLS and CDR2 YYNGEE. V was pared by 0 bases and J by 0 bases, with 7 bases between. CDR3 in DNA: TGTGCCAGCAGCGTAGAGGCGAGCTCTGGGGCCAACGTCCTGACTTTC. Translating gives CASSVEASSGANVLTF.

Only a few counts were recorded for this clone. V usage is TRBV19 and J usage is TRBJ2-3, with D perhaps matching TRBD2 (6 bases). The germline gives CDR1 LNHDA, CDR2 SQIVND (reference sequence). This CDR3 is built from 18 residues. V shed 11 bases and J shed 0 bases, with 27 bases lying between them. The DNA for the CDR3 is TGTGCCTCCAGACGTGCGGCAAGGGACTTCAGAAGCACAGATACGCAGTATTTT. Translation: CASRRAARDFRSTDTQYF. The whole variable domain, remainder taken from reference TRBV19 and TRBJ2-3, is DGGITQSPKYLFRKEGQNVTLSCEQNLNHDAMYWYRQDPGQGLRLIYYSQIVNDFQKGDIAEGYSVSREKKESFPLTVTSAQKNPTAFYLCASRRAARDFRSTDTQYFGPGTRLTVL.

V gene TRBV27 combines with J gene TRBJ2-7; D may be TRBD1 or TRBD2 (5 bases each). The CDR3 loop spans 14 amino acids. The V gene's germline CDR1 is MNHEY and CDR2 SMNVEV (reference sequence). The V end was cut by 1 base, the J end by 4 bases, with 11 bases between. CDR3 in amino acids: CASSLFRGPYEQYF. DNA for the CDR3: TGTGCCAGCAGTTTATTTAGGGGACCTTACGAGCAGTACTTC.

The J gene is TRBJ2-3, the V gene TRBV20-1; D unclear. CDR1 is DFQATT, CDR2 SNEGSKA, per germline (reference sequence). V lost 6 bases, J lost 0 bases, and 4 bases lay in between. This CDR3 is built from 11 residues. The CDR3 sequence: CSAKSTDTQYF. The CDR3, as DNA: TGCAGTGCAAAGAGCACAGATACGCAGTATTTT.